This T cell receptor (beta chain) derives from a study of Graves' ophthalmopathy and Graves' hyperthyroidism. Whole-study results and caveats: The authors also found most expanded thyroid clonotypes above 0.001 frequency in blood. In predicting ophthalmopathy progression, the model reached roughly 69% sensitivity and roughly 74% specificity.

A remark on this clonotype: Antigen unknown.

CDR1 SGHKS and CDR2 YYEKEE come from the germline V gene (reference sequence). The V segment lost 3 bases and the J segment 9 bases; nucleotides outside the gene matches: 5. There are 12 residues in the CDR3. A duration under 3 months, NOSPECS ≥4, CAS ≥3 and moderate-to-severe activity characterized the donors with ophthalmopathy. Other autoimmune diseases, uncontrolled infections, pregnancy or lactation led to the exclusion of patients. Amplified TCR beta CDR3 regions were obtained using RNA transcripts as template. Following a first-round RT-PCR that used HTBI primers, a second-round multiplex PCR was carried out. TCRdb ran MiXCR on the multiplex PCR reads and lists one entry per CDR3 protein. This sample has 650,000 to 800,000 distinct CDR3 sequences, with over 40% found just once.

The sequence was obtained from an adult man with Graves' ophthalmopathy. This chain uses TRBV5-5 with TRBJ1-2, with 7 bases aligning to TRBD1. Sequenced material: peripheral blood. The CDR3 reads CASSSGQIRYTF. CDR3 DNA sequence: TGTGCCAGCAGCTCGGGACAGATCCGCTACACCTTC.